This paragraph reports one T cell receptor beta chain. What it binds is unknown. The germline CDR1 and CDR2 sequences are MNHNS and SASEGT. Trimming pared 3 bases from V and 4 bases from J, leaving 12 bases between. This CDR3 is 14 amino acids long. The sample originates from a study of a mutant IDH1 vaccine in newly diagnosed glioma. Documented time point: week 5, during vaccination. Topical imiquimod was applied with each vaccine dose, which held 300 ug of mutant IDH1 20-mer peptide. Clones were read by immunoSEQ multiplex PCR, and TCRdb kept only the in-frame ones, dropping some. The sample consists of around 35,000 clones, roughly 80% of them appearing once.

This sequence originates from a man aged 25 to 40 with glioma. The V gene is TRBV6-1, the J gene TRBJ1-1; D might be TRBD1 (5 bases). Sequencing was performed on PBMCs, taken from a glioma patient whose treatment included an IDH1 peptide vaccine. This CDR3 is CASSDGQGSTEAFF. CDR3 nucleotide sequence: TGTGCCAGCAGTGATGGGCAGGGTAGCACTGAAGCTTTCTTT.